This T cell receptor beta chain comes out of a study of early stage breast cancer tumors. Overall study: Most invasive tumors, about 70% of the 16, were ER+/PR+/HER2-. Average read coverage per sample was 9 to 10-fold.

Comments on this clone: Its matching antigen is unknown.

Generated by immunoSEQ multiplex PCR, the TCRdb table keeps only in-frame clones and is missing some. The table shows about 9,000 clones, with 70% to 75% occurring only once. CDR3 length equals 15 residues. CDR1 and CDR2 from the germline V gene are SGHAT and FQNNGV. The junction had 13 bases not matched to a gene; V was cut back by 6 bases and J by 9 bases. Study findings and constraints: Comparing each tissue with blood distinguished tumor from normal in most of the 16 patients.

This receptor was identified in a person in their sixties with breast cancer. The sequencing sample was made of normal breast tissue next to the tumor. The rearrangement joins TRBV11-2 to TRBJ2-1; TRBD2 matches 8 bases. The CDR3 loop reads CASRVGLAGLVEQFF. The CDR3 DNA follows: TGTGCCAGCAGGGTGGGGCTAGCGGGTTTGGTTGAGCAGTTCTTC. Using reference TRBV11-2 and TRBJ2-1 for the parts outside the CDR3, the full variable domain is EAGVAQSPRYKIIEKRQSVAFWCNPISGHATLYWYQQILGQGPKLLIQFQNNGVVDDSQLPKDRFSAERLKGVDSTLKIQPAKLEDSAVYLCASRVGLAGLVEQFFGPGTRLTVL.